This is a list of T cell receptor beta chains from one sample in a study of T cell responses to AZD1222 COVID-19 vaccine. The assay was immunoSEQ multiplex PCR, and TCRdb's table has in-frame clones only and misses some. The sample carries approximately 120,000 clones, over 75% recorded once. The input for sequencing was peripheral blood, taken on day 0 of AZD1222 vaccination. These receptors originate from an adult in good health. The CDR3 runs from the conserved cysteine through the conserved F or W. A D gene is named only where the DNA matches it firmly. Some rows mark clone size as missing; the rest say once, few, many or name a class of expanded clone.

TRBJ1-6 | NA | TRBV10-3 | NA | TGTGCCATCAGTGAAGTGAGGGGAGGGTCACCCCTCCACTTT | CAISEVRGGSPLHF
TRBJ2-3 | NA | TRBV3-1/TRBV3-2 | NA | TGTGCCAGCAGCCGGGCGGGACCAAGCACAGATACGCAGTATTTT | CASSRAGPSTDTQYF
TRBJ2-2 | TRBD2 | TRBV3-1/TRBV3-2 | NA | TGTGCCAGCAGCCAATGGGGACTAGCGAACACCGGGGAGCTGTTTTTT | CASSQWGLANTGELFF
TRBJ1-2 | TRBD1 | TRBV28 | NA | TGTGCCAGCAGTTATCTGGACAGGACTAACTATGGCTACACCTTC | CASSYLDRTNYGYTF
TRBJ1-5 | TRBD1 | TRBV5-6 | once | TGTGCCAGCAGCTTTTGGGACAGGGGTCGACACAATCAGCCCCAGCATTTT | CASSFWDRGRHNQPQHF
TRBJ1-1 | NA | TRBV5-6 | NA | TGTGCCAGCAGCCGCCAGATGAACACTGAAGCTTTCTTT | CASSRQMNTEAFF
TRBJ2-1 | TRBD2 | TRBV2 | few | TGTGCCAGCAAAATCGGACTAGCGAGAAATGAGCAGTTCTTC | CASKIGLARNEQFF
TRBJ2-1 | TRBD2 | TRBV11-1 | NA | TGTGCCAGCAAACCAGAGACTAGCGTAAACTACAATGAGCAGTTCTTC | CASKPETSVNYNEQFF
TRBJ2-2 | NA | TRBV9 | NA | TGTGCCAGCAGCACCACCGGGACGAACACCGGGGAGCTGTTTTTT | CASSTTGTNTGELFF
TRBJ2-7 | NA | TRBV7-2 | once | TGTGCCAGCAGCTTAGTAGGCCCCCTTTCCTACGAGCAGTACTTC | CASSLVGPLSYEQYF
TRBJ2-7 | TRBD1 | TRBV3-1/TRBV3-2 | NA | TGTGCCAGCAGCCCGCCGACAGGGGACCCACCCTACGAGCAGTACTTC | CASSPPTGDPPYEQYF
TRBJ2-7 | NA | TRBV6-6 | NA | TGTGCCAGCAGCTTCGGTAAGGGGGGGGACGAGCAGTACTTC | CASSFGKGGDEQYF
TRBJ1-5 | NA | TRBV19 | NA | TGTGCCAGTCAAGTGGGGCAGCCAAATCAGCCCCAGCATTTT | CASQVGQPNQPQHF
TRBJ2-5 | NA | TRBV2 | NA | TGTGCCTCGGGGGTAGCGGAGTTCCAAGAGACCCAGTACTTC | CASGVAEFQETQYF
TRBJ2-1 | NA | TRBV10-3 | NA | TGTGCCATCAGTTCTAACGCTTGGAGAGGACGAGACGAGTTCTTC | CAISSNAWRGRDEFF
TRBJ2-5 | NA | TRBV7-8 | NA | TGTGCCAGCCTCTCTAAGGGAGAGACCCAGTACTTC | CASLSKGETQYF
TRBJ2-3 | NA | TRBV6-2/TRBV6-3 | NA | TGTGCCAGCAGTTCTACAGATACGCAGTATTTT | CASSSTDTQYF
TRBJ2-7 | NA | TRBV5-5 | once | TGTGCCAGCAGCTTTGTCGCAGGGGTAGGCTACGAGCAGTACTTC | CASSFVAGVGYEQYF
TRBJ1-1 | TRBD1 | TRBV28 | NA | TGTGCCAGCAGTTTAAGCGGACAGGGGCATACTGAAGCTTTCTTT | CASSLSGQGHTEAFF
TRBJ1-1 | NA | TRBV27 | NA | TGTGCCAGCAAAATGGGCCGGGGGACTGAAGCTTTCTTT | CASKMGRGTEAFF
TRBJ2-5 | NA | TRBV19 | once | TGTGCCAGTAGAGGGGAGACCCAGTACTTC | CASRGETQYF
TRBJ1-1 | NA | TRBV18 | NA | TGTGCCAGCTCACCGGCCATGAACACTGAAGCTTTCTTT | CASSPAMNTEAFF
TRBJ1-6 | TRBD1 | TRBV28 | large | TGTGCCAGCAGACCTGACAGGGGCAGTTCACCCCTCCACTTT | CASRPDRGSSPLHF
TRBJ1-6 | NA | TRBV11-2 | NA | TGTGCCAGCAGCTTAGGATGGGCCAGATATAATTCACCCCTCCACTTT | CASSLGWARYNSPLHF
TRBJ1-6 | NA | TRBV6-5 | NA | TGTGCCAGCAGCCCGATGAGCTCCTATAATTCACCCCTCCACTTT | CASSPMSSYNSPLHF
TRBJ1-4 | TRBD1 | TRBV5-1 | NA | TGCGCCAGCAGCTGGAGGGTTTTGGGGACAGCTAATGAAAAACTGTTTTTT | CASSWRVLGTANEKLFF
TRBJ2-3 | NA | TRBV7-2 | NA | TGTGCCAGCAGCCCCCCTTTGGCGCGCACAGATACGCAGTATTTT | CASSPPLARTDTQYF
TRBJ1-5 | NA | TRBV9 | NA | TGTGCCAGCAGTGCCGGGACCCCTGGAAGCAATCAGCCCCAGCATTTT | CASSAGTPGSNQPQHF
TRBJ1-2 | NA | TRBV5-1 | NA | TGCGCCAGCAGCCCGGGGCGCTGGGACTATGGCTACACCTTC | CASSPGRWDYGYTF
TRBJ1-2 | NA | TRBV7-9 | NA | TGTGCCAGCAGCCTAACCGTCGGGGCAGACTATGGCTACACCTTC | CASSLTVGADYGYTF
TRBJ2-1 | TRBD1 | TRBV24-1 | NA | TGTGCCACCAGTGATTCCCTCCGTCGGGACAGGGGGACCTACAATGAGCAGTTCTTC | CATSDSLRRDRGTYNEQFF
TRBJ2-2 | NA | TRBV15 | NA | TGTGCCACCAGCAGGGGGTTCACCGGGGAGCTGTTTTTT | CATSRGFTGELFF
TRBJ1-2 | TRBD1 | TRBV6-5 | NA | TGTGCCAGCAGTTACCGACAGGGCTATGGCTACACCTTC | CASSYRQGYGYTF
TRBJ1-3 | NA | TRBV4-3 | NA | TGCGCCAGCAGCCAAGGGGACTGGTATGGAAACACCATATATTTT | CASSQGDWYGNTIYF
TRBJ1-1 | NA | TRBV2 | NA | TGTGCCAGCGGGAGACAAGCGCCCTTCTCACAGGGTTCGAACACTGAAGCTTTCTTT | CASGRQAPFSQGSNTEAFF
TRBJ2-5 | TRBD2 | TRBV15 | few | TGTGCCACCAGCCGGGGGGGGCAAGAGACCCAGTACTTC | CATSRGGQETQYF
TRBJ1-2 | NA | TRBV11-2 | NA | TGTGCCAGCAGCTTAGGGGAACAGGTCTATGGCTACACCTTC | CASSLGEQVYGYTF
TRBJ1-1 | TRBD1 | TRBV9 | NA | TGTGCCAGCAGCGTAGAGGGGGCTACAACTGAAGCTTTCTTT | CASSVEGATTEAFF
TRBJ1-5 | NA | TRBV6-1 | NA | TGTGCCAGCAGTGATCAGTCCCTGTATAGCAATCAGCCCCAGCATTTT | CASSDQSLYSNQPQHF
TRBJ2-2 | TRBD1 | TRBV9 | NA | TGTGCCAGCAGCATGGGACAGGCCCCGAACACCGGGGAGCTGTTTTTT | CASSMGQAPNTGELFF
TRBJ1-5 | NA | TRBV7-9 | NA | TGTGCCAGCAGCTTAGGTGGGGGCTCAGGCAATCAGCCCCAGCATTTT | CASSLGGGSGNQPQHF
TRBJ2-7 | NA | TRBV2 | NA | TGTGCCAGCGAGGAGTACGAGCAGTACTTC | CASEEYEQYF
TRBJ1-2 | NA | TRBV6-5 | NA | TGTGCCAGCAGTTATGAGAACAGGCCTACTTATGGCTACACCTTC | CASSYENRPTYGYTF
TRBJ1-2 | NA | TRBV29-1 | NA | TGCAGCGTTGAAGGCCAGGCCGCCTATGGCTACACCTTC | CSVEGQAAYGYTF
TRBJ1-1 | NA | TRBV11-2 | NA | TGTGCCAGCAGCTTAATGGGACAACTGAACACTGAAGCTTTCTTT | CASSLMGQLNTEAFF
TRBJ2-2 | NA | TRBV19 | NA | TGTGCCACCTCGACAGGAAACACCGGGGAGCTGTTTTTT | CATSTGNTGELFF
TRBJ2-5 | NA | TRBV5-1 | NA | TGCGCCAGCAGCTTGGACCTTCGGGGAGAGACCCAGTACTTC | CASSLDLRGETQYF
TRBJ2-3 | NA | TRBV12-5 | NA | TGTGCTAGTGGTTTGACGGGTACAGATACGCAGTATTTT | CASGLTGTDTQYF
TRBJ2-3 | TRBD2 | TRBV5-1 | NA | TGCGCCAGCAGCCGACTAGCGGGAGTGTTGCCAGATACGCAGTATTTT | CASSRLAGVLPDTQYF
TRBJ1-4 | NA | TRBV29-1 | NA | TGCAGCGCTCGGGGGCTGGATGAAAAACTGTTTTTT | CSARGLDEKLFF
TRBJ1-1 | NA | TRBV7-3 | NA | TGTGCCAGCAGCTTAAATGGGTATGGTGGCACTGAAGCTTTCTTT | CASSLNGYGGTEAFF
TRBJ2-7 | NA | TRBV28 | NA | TGTGCCAGCAGTCTCGAGGGGGGTCCGGACTACGAGCAGTACTTC | CASSLEGGPDYEQYF